Detailed here is one T cell receptor (beta chain). Only in-frame clones appear in the TCRdb table, and some are missing; sequencing was by immunoSEQ multiplex PCR. The data contain over 200,000 clones, roughly 91% of them singletons. This entry comes from a study of cytomegalovirus exposure and HLA in healthy donors. The V gene end was trimmed by 9 bases and the J gene end by 4 bases; junction bases not matched to a gene: 10. Per the germline V gene, CDR1 is PRHDT and CDR2 is FYEKMQ (reference sequence). The CDR3 spans 15 residues. The genes are TRBV13 and TRBJ2-2; 8 bases are shared with TRBD1. Sequencing used PBMCs. The clonotype comes from a woman aged 18-29 years in good health and CMV-seropositive. This CDR3 reads CARRGRTGPTGELFF. The CDR3 DNA sequence: TGTGCCAGAAGGGGAAGGACAGGGCCCACCGGGGAGCTGTTTTTT.